The TCR beta chain under discussion was sequenced for a study of shared clonotypes between healthy human individuals. TCRdb keeps only in-frame clones here, not all; method: immunoSEQ multiplex PCR. This sample yields about 680,000 clones, of which around 74% are seen a single time; 1.7% belongs to the top ten. The CDR3 covers 14 residues. Germline V CDR1 and CDR2: MDHEN, SYDVKM. After removal of 8 bases from V and 5 bases from J, the junction contained 10 bases not matched to a gene. The sample consisted of memory CD4+ T cells sorted from blood. Regarding subset: CD45RA-negative fraction. The TCR sequence derives from a woman in her thirties in good health. The J gene is TRBJ1-1, the V gene TRBV28, with 8 bases lining up with TRBD1. The CDR3 loop is CASRLSGGFTEAFF. DNA of the CDR3: TGTGCCAGCCGGCTGTCAGGGGGCTTTACTGAAGCTTTCTTT.